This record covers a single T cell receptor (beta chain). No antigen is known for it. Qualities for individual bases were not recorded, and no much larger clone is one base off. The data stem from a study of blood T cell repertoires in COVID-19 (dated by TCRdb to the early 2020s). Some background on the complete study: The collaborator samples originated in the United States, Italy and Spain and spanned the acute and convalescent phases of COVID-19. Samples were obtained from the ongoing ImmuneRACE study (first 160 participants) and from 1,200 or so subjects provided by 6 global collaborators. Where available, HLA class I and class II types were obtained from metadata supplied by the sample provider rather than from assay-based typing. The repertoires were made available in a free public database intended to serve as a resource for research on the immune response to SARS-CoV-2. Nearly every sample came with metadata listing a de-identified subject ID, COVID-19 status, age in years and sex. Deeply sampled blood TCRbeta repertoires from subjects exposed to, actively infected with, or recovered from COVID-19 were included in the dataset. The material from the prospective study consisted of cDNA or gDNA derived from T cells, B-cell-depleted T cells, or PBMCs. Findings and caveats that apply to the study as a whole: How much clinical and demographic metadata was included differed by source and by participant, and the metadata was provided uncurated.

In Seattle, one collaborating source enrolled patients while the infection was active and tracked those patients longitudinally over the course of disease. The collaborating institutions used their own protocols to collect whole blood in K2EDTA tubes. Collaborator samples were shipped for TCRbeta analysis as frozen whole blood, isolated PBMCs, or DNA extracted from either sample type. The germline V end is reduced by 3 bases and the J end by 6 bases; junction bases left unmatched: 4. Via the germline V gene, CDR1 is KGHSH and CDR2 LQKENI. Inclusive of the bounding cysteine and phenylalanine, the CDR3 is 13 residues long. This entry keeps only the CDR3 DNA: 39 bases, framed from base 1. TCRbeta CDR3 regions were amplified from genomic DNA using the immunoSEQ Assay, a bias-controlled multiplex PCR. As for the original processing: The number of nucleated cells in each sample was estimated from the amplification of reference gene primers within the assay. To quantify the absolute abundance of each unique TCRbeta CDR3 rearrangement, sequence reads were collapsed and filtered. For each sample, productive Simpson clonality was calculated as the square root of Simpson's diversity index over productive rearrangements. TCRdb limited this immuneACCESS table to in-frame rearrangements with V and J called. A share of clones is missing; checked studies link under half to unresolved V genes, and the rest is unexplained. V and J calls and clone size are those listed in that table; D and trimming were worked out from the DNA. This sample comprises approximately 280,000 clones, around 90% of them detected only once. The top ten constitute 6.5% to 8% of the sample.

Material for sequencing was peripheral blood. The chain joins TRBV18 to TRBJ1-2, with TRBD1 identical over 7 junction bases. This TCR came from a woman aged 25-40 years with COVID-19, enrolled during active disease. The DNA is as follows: TGTGCCAGCTCACCGCAACAGGGGAATGGCTACACCTTC. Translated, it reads CASSPQQGNGYTF.